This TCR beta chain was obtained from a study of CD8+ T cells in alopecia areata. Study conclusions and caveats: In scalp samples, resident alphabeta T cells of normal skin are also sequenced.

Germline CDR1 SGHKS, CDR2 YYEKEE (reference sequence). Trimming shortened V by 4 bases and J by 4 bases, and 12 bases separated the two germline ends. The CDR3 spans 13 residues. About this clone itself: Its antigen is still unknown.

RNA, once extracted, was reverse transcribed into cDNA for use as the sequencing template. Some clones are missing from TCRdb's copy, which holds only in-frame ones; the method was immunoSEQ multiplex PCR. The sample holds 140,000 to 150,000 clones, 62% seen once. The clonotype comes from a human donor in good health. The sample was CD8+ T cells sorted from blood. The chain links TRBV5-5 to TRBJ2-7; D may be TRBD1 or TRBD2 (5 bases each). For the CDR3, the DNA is TGTGCCAGCAGCCCGGGGACCGCTTACGAGCAGTACTTC. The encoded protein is CASSPGTAYEQYF.